Listed below are T cell receptor beta chains from one sample, sequenced in a study of T cells in Graves' hyperthyroidism and ophthalmopathy. TCRdb re-called the multiplex PCR reads through MiXCR, storing one row per CDR3 protein. The table has roughly 650,000 distinct CDR3 sequences, around 16% seen once. Sequences were obtained from blood. The receptors come from a middle-aged woman with Graves' ophthalmopathy. Both conserved end residues are part of each CDR3. Each record gives: J gene, D gene, clone size, V gene, CDR3 protein, CDR3 DNA. The D gene is left open where the match is weak. Clone size, where shown, is once, few, many, or a class for clones that have expanded.

j_gene: TRBJ2-7; d_gene: TRBD1; abundance: many; v_gene: TRBV3-1; CDR3aa: CASSPDLTGVAEQYF; CDR3nt: TGTGCCAGCAGCCCCGACCTGACAGGGGTTGCCGAGCAGTACTTC
j_gene: TRBJ1-1; d_gene: TRBD1; abundance: many; v_gene: TRBV18; CDR3aa: CASSPRDRQNTEAFF; CDR3nt: TGTGCCAGCTCACCTCGGGACAGGCAGAACACTGAAGCTTTCTTT
j_gene: TRBJ2-1; d_gene: TRBD2; abundance: once; v_gene: TRBV28; CDR3aa: CASRTGLGFCNEQFF; CDR3nt: TGTGCCAGCAGGACGGGACTAGGATTTTGCAATGAGCAGTTCTTC
j_gene: TRBJ2-3; d_gene: -; abundance: many; v_gene: TRBV12-3/TRBV12-4; CDR3aa: CASSFRRDTQYF; CDR3nt: TGTGCCAGCAGTTTCCGAAGAGATACGCAGTATTTT
j_gene: TRBJ2-7; d_gene: TRBD2; abundance: many; v_gene: TRBV12-3/TRBV12-4; CDR3aa: CASSSSGGRPHEQYF; CDR3nt: TGTGCCAGCAGCTCTAGCGGGGGACGGCCTCACGAGCAGTACTTC
j_gene: TRBJ2-7; d_gene: -; abundance: -; v_gene: TRBV11-2; CDR3aa: CASSLLGGGIIYEQYF; CDR3nt: TGTGCCAGCAGCTTATTGGGCGGAGGGATCATCTACGAGCAGTACTTC
j_gene: TRBJ1-6; d_gene: -; abundance: -; v_gene: TRBV3-1; CDR3aa: CASSQDTDIYNSPLHF; CDR3nt: TGTGCCAGCAGCCAAGATACAGACATTTATAATTCACCCCTCCACTTT
j_gene: TRBJ2-7; d_gene: -; abundance: many; v_gene: TRBV7-2; CDR3aa: CASSGRTAAAYEQYF; CDR3nt: TGTGCCAGCAGCGGGAGGACAGCAGCAGCGTACGAGCAGTACTTC
j_gene: TRBJ2-1; d_gene: -; abundance: once; v_gene: TRBV5-8; CDR3aa: CASSLAGYYNEQFF; CDR3nt: TGTGCCAGCAGCTTGGCGGGCTATTACAATGAGCAGTTCTTC
j_gene: TRBJ2-3; d_gene: TRBD2; abundance: -; v_gene: TRBV9; CDR3aa: CASSVDNSGADTQYF; CDR3nt: TGTGCCAGCAGCGTAGACAATAGCGGGGCGGATACGCAGTATTTT
j_gene: TRBJ1-6; d_gene: TRBD1; abundance: few; v_gene: TRBV20-1; CDR3aa: CSASGPGGFNSPLHF; CDR3nt: TGCAGTGCTAGCGGACCAGGGGGCTTTAATTCACCCCTCCACTTT
j_gene: TRBJ1-1; d_gene: -; abundance: -; v_gene: TRBV20-1; CDR3aa: CSARTGPSIRSEAFF; CDR3nt: TGCAGTGCCCGCACCGGACCGTCAATCCGTTCTGAAGCTTTCTTT
j_gene: TRBJ2-7; d_gene: -; abundance: once; v_gene: TRBV20-1; CDR3aa: CSARDLGEQYF; CDR3nt: TGCAGTGCTAGAGATCTGGGTGAGCAGTACTTC
j_gene: TRBJ2-1; d_gene: -; abundance: -; v_gene: TRBV2; CDR3aa: CASSVLRDGDNEQFF; CDR3nt: TGTGCCAGCAGTGTACTCCGGGACGGCGACAATGAGCAGTTCTTC
j_gene: TRBJ2-6; d_gene: -; abundance: -; v_gene: TRBV30; CDR3aa: CAWREQVSGANVLTF; CDR3nt: TGTGCCTGGAGGGAACAGGTCTCTGGGGCCAACGTCCTGACTTTC
j_gene: TRBJ2-3; d_gene: -; abundance: -; v_gene: TRBV9; CDR3aa: CASSGGQDTDTQYF; CDR3nt: TGTGCCAGCAGCGGGGGGCAGGACACAGATACGCAGTATTTT
j_gene: TRBJ1-1; d_gene: -; abundance: -; v_gene: TRBV30; CDR3aa: CAWRRDSWTEAFF; CDR3nt: TGTGCCTGGAGGAGGGACTCGTGGACTGAAGCTTTCTTT
j_gene: TRBJ1-3; d_gene: -; abundance: -; v_gene: TRBV7-4; CDR3aa: CASRKDGVLDSGNTIYF; CDR3nt: TGTGCCAGCAGAAAAGATGGGGTTCTTGACTCTGGAAACACCATATATTTT
j_gene: TRBJ1-1; d_gene: -; abundance: many; v_gene: TRBV27; CDR3aa: CASSLTPGNTEAFF; CDR3nt: TGTGCCAGCAGTCTGACTCCAGGGAACACTGAAGCTTTCTTT
j_gene: TRBJ1-5; d_gene: -; abundance: many; v_gene: TRBV6-1; CDR3aa: CASRPIGTVNQPQHF; CDR3nt: TGTGCCAGCAGACCCATAGGGACCGTAAATCAGCCCCAGCATTTT
j_gene: TRBJ2-3; d_gene: -; abundance: -; v_gene: TRBV19; CDR3aa: CASSPTAPPGLSDTQYF; CDR3nt: TGTGCCAGTAGTCCAACCGCACCTCCGGGACTCTCAGATACGCAGTATTTT
j_gene: TRBJ1-6; d_gene: -; abundance: few; v_gene: TRBV7-2; CDR3aa: CASSLGGGHSPLHF; CDR3nt: TGTGCCAGCAGCTTAGGGGGCGGGCATTCACCCCTCCACTTT
j_gene: TRBJ1-4; d_gene: -; abundance: -; v_gene: TRBV7-9; CDR3aa: CASSRGTTNEKLFF; CDR3nt: TGTGCCAGCAGCCGGGGGACAACTAATGAAAAACTGTTTTTT
j_gene: TRBJ2-1; d_gene: -; abundance: once; v_gene: TRBV27; CDR3aa: CASSPRASYNEQFF; CDR3nt: TGTGCCAGCAGTCCCAGGGCTTCCTACAATGAGCAGTTCTTC
j_gene: TRBJ1-1; d_gene: -; abundance: few; v_gene: TRBV28; CDR3aa: CASSLSHLNTEAFF; CDR3nt: TGTGCCAGCAGTTTAAGTCATTTGAACACTGAAGCTTTCTTT
j_gene: TRBJ2-2; d_gene: -; abundance: -; v_gene: TRBV5-1; CDR3aa: CASSLEVIGELFF; CDR3nt: TGCGCCAGCAGCTTGGAGGTCATCGGGGAGCTGTTTTTT
j_gene: TRBJ2-1; d_gene: -; abundance: -; v_gene: TRBV7-3; CDR3aa: CASSDYNNEQFF; CDR3nt: TGTGCCAGCTCCGACTACAACAATGAGCAGTTCTTC
j_gene: TRBJ2-7; d_gene: TRBD2; abundance: -; v_gene: TRBV20-1; CDR3aa: CSASDWTSRSYEQYF; CDR3nt: TGCAGTGCTAGTGATTGGACTAGTAGATCCTACGAGCAGTACTTC
j_gene: TRBJ2-7; d_gene: -; abundance: -; v_gene: TRBV7-9; CDR3aa: CASTHRETYEQYF; CDR3nt: TGTGCCAGCACCCACCGAGAGACCTACGAGCAGTACTTC
j_gene: TRBJ2-1; d_gene: TRBD2; abundance: many; v_gene: TRBV20-1; CDR3aa: CSARLASAFGEQFF; CDR3nt: TGCAGTGCGAGACTAGCGAGCGCCTTCGGGGAGCAGTTCTTC
j_gene: TRBJ2-2; d_gene: -; abundance: -; v_gene: TRBV27; CDR3aa: CASSPFKHGELFF; CDR3nt: TGTGCCAGCAGTCCATTCAAACACGGGGAGCTGTTTTTT
j_gene: TRBJ1-2; d_gene: -; abundance: many; v_gene: TRBV5-1; CDR3aa: CASSPGQNYGYTF; CDR3nt: TGTGCCAGCAGCCCCGGACAGAACTATGGCTACACCTTC
j_gene: TRBJ2-1; d_gene: TRBD1; abundance: -; v_gene: TRBV20-1; CDR3aa: CSARSGGQGRTKGYNEQFF; CDR3nt: TGCAGTGCTAGAAGCGGCGGACAGGGTAGGACTAAAGGCTACAATGAGCAGTTCTTC
j_gene: TRBJ2-5; d_gene: -; abundance: -; v_gene: TRBV20-1; CDR3aa: CSARDLEGRQETQYF; CDR3nt: TGCAGTGCTAGAGACTTAGAAGGACGCCAAGAGACCCAGTACTTC
j_gene: TRBJ2-1; d_gene: TRBD2; abundance: -; v_gene: TRBV6-1; CDR3aa: CASSSPLAGSYNEQFF; CDR3nt: TGTGCCAGCAGTTCACCCCTAGCGGGCTCCTACAATGAGCAGTTCTTC
j_gene: TRBJ2-3; d_gene: -; abundance: -; v_gene: TRBV7-2; CDR3aa: CASSAGGGGLSTDTQYF; CDR3nt: TGTGCCAGCAGCGCCGGAGGCGGGGGCCTCAGCACAGATACGCAGTATTTT